The source of this T cell receptor (beta chain) is a study of blood T cell repertoires in COVID-19. V lost 4 bases and J lost 2, with 11 bases in between. The CDR3 loop spans 15 amino acids. In germline, CDR1 is SGHAT, CDR2 FQNNGV. Assay: immunoSEQ multiplex PCR; the TCRdb copy retains only in-frame clones and omits some. The sample has about 150,000 clones; about 83% are singletons. This chain links TRBV11-2 with TRBJ2-2; D is unclear. Sequencing was done on a sample of peripheral blood. This TCR derives from a woman aged 80 or older with acute or convalescent COVID-19. The CDR3 sequence is CASSSGGINTGELFF. The CDR3, as DNA: TGTGCCAGCAGCTCCGGCGGAATAAACACCGGGGAGCTGTTTTTT.